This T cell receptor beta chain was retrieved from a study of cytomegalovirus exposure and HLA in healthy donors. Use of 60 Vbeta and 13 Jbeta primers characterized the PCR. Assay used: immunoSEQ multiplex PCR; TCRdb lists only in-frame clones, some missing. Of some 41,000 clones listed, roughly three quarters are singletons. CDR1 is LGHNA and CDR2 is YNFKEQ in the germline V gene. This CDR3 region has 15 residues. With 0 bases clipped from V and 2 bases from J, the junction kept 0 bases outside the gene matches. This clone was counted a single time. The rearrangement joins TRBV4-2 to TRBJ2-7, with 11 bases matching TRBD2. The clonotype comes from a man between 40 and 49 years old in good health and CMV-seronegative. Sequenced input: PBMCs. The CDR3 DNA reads TGTGCCAGCAGCCAAGAACTAGCGGGGGCCTACGAGCAGTACTTC. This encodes CASSQELAGAYEQYF.